Presented here are 19 T cell receptor beta chains from one specimen sequenced in a study of T cells in tuberculosis listed by TCRdb under 2018. The library was obtained by the immunoSEQ multiplex PCR assay. What TCRdb holds here is the immuneACCESS table cut down to in-frame rearrangements. Part of the clones is not present; checked against another copy, under half of the missing clones reflect an unresolved V gene, and the others are unexplained. This sample gives approximately 10,000 clones in total; approximately 94% of them show up just once. Under 15% of the sample comes from the top ten. Input material: PBMCs. The receptor set was obtained from an adult with tuberculosis.

This chain joins TRBV7-2 and TRBJ2-1; 8 positions agree with TRBD1. This CDR3 comprises 15 residues. Germline V lookup: CDR1 SGHTA, CDR2 FQGNSA. Losses at the gene ends were 6 bases for V and 4 bases for J; bases not matched to a gene: 8. CDR3 protein: CASSLGQGGYNEQFF. The CDR3 DNA reads TGTGCCAGCAGTCTTGGACAGGGTGGGTACAATGAGCAGTTCTTC.

The chain uses TRBV27 and TRBJ1-4, with D unresolved. This CDR3 is 16 amino acids long. Between the trimmed V and J ends, which lost 6 bases and 3 bases, there was a span of 17 bases. CDR1 is MNHEY, CDR2 SMNVEV, per germline (reference sequence). CDR3 nucleotide sequence: TGTGCCAGCAGCCGCCGGGGTACGGAGGCTAATGAAAAACTGTTTTTT. It encodes CASSRRGTEANEKLFF.

This clone was detected only once. This sequence joins TRBV9 and TRBJ1-1, with TRBD1 matching over 10 bases. The germline CDR1 and CDR2 sequences are SGDLS and YYNGEE. CDR3 length: 18 residues. V was pared by 0 bases and J by 0 bases, with 8 bases of the junction left unmatched. In DNA form, the CDR3 reads TGTGCCAGCAGCGTAGCCCCTCCGACAGGGGGCATGAACACTGAAGCTTTCTTT. Amino acid sequence: CASSVAPPTGGMNTEAFF.

This clone was seen a single time. The V call is TRBV6-6, the J call TRBJ1-1, with 7 positions matching TRBD1. This CDR3 contains 14 residues. J gave up 6 bases and V 5 bases, and 9 bases lay outside the gene matches. Germline CDR1 and CDR2: MNHNY and SVGAGI (reference sequence). The CDR3 protein is CASSVDRVGAEAFF. In nucleotides, the CDR3 is TGTGCCAGCAGTGTCGACAGGGTTGGGGCTGAAGCTTTCTTT.

The chain links TRBV19 to TRBJ2-1; D possibly corresponds to TRBD1 (5 bases). V was trimmed by 4 bases and J by 4 bases, leaving 11 bases between them. The germline CDR1 and CDR2 sequences are LNHDA and SQIVND (reference sequence). This CDR3 spans 14 amino acids. The CDR3 here is CASSTLTEYNEQFF. The DNA of the CDR3 is TGTGCCAGTAGTACCTTGACAGAGTACAATGAGCAGTTCTTC.

The chain uses TRBV9 and TRBJ2-1; no clear D. Germline V gene lookup returns CDR1 SGDLS and CDR2 YYNGEE. This CDR3 is 15 amino acids long. V was trimmed by 5 bases and J by 10 bases, leaving 22 bases between them. This CDR3 is CASSAAAGAIKEQFF. In DNA, the CDR3 is TGTGCCAGCAGTGCCGCGGCCGGAGCGATCAAGGAGCAGTTCTTC.

The chain combines TRBV19 with TRBJ1-1, with D perhaps matching TRBD1 (6 bases). Germline CDR1 is LNHDA and CDR2 is SQIVND (reference sequence). The CDR3 has 13 amino acids. The V end lost 7 bases, the J end lost 7 bases, and 16 bases lay between the germline ends. CDR3 amino acids: CASTLTGNGEAFF. CDR3 sequence (DNA): TGTGCCAGTACCTTAACAGGGAACGGTGAAGCTTTCTTT.

The V call is TRBV19, the J call TRBJ2-1; 13 bases match TRBD2. Trimming removed 5 bases from V and 7 bases from J; junction bases left unmatched: 5. Germline-derived CDR1 and CDR2 are LNHDA and SQIVND (reference sequence). The CDR3 loop spans 15 amino acids. CDR3 nucleotide sequence: TGTGCCAGTAGTCTCGGGACTAGCGGGGTGAATGAGCAGTTCTTC. Amino acid sequence: CASSLGTSGVNEQFF.

The chain has TRBV2 and TRBJ2-1; 15 bases are shared with TRBD2. CDR3 length equals 15 residues. Germline V gene data show CDR1 as SNHLY and CDR2 as FYNNEI. V shed 6 bases and J 9 bases; nucleotides not matched to a gene: 6. Here the CDR3 DNA reads TGTGCCAGCAGGAGGACTAGCGGGGGGGCAGGTGAGCAGTTCTTC. Encoded protein: CASRRTSGGAGEQFF.

The chain employs TRBV6-1 and TRBJ2-7, with D perhaps matching TRBD1 (6 bases). CDR1 MNHNS and CDR2 SASEGT come from the germline V gene. Trimming left V 7 bases short and J 3 bases short, with 19 bases between. This CDR3 is 15 amino acids long. CDR3 protein: CASTLSGTPLYEQYF. The CDR3, as DNA: TGTGCCAGCACCTTGTCCGGGACACCCCTCTACGAGCAGTACTTC.

The genes are TRBV6-5 and TRBJ2-7; 9 nucleotides align to TRBD2. This CDR3 spans 15 amino acids. In germline, CDR1 is MNHEY, CDR2 SVGAGI. Trimming cost V 3 bases and J 3 bases; bases outside gene matches: 6. The CDR3: CASSYSGSKLYEQYF. The CDR3 nucleotides read TGTGCCAGCAGTTATAGCGGGAGTAAACTCTACGAGCAGTACTTC.

The V call is TRBV6-5, the J call TRBJ2-5; possible D gene TRBD2, 5 bases. The CDR3 has 15 amino acids. Trimming removed 7 bases from V and 3 bases from J, with 18 bases in between. CDR1 and CDR2 (germline): MNHEY, SVGAGI. CDR3 sequence: CASTPGTESEETQYF. CDR3 DNA: TGTGCCAGCACCCCGGGAACAGAATCTGAAGAGACCCAGTACTTC.

This chain joins TRBV19 and TRBJ2-5, with 9 bases identical to TRBD2. This CDR3 region has 15 residues. J was trimmed by 5 bases and V by 3 bases; bases with no gene match: 7. Germline V gives CDR1 LNHDA, CDR2 SQIVND (reference sequence). CDR3 amino acids: CASSIRRGGHETQYF. The DNA for the CDR3 is TGTGCCAGTAGTATTAGGCGGGGGGGCCACGAGACCCAGTACTTC.

The chain links TRBV6-6 to TRBJ2-3; TRBD2 aligns across 8 bases. Germline assignment: CDR1 MNHNY and CDR2 SVGAGI (reference sequence). There are 15 residues in the CDR3. After removal of 5 bases from V and 1 base from J, the junction contained 5 bases not matched to a gene. The CDR3 loop reads CASSQERGRTDTQYF. In DNA, the CDR3 is TGTGCCAGCAGTCAGGAGCGGGGGCGCACAGATACGCAGTATTTT.

This chain uses TRBV19 with TRBJ2-5; 10 bases fit TRBD2. V shed 5 bases, J shed 4 bases, and the junction held 10 bases outside the gene matches. The CDR3 totals 16 residues. The germline CDR1 and CDR2 sequences are LNHDA and SQIVND (reference sequence). The CDR3 DNA reads as TGTGCCAGTAGTCCCGGGACTAGCGTTTGGGGAGAGACCCAGTACTTC. Translated: CASSPGTSVWGETQYF.

This chain joins TRBV5-1 and TRBJ2-2; 9 bases are shared with TRBD1. Germline V lookup: CDR1 SGHRS, CDR2 YFSETQ. The V and J ends lost 8 bases and 4 bases, in that order; junction bases with no gene match: 6. This CDR3 is 14 amino acids long. The DNA of the CDR3 is TGCGCCAGTTCACAGGGGGCCTCCACCGGGGAGCTGTTTTTT. Protein: CASSQGASTGELFF.

The chain has TRBV2 and TRBJ2-1, with 11 bases lining up with TRBD2. V lost 4 bases to trimming and J lost 6 bases; unmatched junction nucleotides: 5. CDR3 length: 15 residues. The germline V gene encodes CDR1 SNHLY and CDR2 FYNNEI. This CDR3 reads CASSVSSGGINEQFF. For the CDR3, the DNA is TGTGCCAGCAGTGTCTCTAGCGGGGGGATCAATGAGCAGTTCTTC.

This chain joins TRBV6-1 and TRBJ2-7, with TRBD1 as a possible D gene (6 bases). The V and J ends lost 6 bases and 1 base respectively, with 10 bases between them. CDR1 MNHNS and CDR2 SASEGT come from the germline V gene. The CDR3 runs 13 residues. The CDR3 sequence is CASSRQVSYEQYF. DNA for the CDR3: TGTGCCAGCAGCCGACAGGTTTCCTACGAGCAGTACTTC.

This rearrangement joins TRBV19 to TRBJ2-3, with TRBD2 matching 7 bases. Germline V gene lookup returns CDR1 LNHDA and CDR2 SQIVND (reference sequence). The ends lost 7 bases at V and 1 base at J; junction bases unmatched: 2. This CDR3 is 13 amino acids long. The CDR3 DNA sequence: TGTGCCAGTACGGCGGGAGGCACAGATACGCAGTATTTT. The encoded protein is CASTAGGTDTQYF.